This T cell receptor (beta chain) stems from a study of blood T cell repertoires in COVID-19. Study as a whole: Two negative PCRs, clearance, or symptom resolution had been documented for recovered Cohort 3 donors.

The CDR3 length is 16 residues. Trimming shortened V by 2 bases and J by 4 bases, and 16 bases separated the two germline ends. The germline gives CDR1 KGHSH, CDR2 LQKENI. Clones were sequenced by immunoSEQ multiplex PCR, and TCRdb holds only the in-frame ones, with some missing. The sample includes 330,000 or so clones, 87% seen only once; the top ten take less than 2.5%. Sequenced: PBMCs or T cells enriched from blood (not recorded which). The chain is built from TRBV18 and TRBJ2-3; possible D gene TRBD1, 6 bases. The sequence derives from a man aged 40-49 years in a cohort exposed to, infected with or recovered from COVID-19 (not recorded which). The CDR3 nucleotides read TGTGCCAGCTCACCAAACAGGGTGACCCAGGCAGATACGCAGTATTTT. Its translation is CASSPNRVTQADTQYF.